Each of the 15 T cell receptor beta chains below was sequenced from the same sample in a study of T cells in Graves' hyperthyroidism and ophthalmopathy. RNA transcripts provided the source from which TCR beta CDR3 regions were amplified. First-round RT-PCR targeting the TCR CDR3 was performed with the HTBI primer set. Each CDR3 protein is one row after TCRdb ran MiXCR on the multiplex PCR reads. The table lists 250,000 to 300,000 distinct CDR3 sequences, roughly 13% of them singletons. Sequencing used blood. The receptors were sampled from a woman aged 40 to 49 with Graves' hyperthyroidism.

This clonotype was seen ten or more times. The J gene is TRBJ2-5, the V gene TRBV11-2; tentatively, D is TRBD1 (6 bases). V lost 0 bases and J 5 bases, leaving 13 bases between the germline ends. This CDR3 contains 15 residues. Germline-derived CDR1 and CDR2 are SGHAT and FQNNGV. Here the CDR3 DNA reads TGTGCCAGCAGCTTAGACTCCACAGGGTTTGAGACCCAGTACTTC. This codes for CASSLDSTGFETQYF.

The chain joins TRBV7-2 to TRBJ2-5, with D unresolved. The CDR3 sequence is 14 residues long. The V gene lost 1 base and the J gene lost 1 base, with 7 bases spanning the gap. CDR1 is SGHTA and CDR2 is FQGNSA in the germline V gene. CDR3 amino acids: CASSLDWVQETQYF. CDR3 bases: TGTGCCAGCAGCTTAGACTGGGTCCAAGAGACCCAGTACTTC.

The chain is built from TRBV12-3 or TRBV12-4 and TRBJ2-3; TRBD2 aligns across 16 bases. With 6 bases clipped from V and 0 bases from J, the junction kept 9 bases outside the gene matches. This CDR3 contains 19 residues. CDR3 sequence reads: CASSRGLAGGGASTDTQYF. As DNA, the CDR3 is TGTGCCAGCAGCCGGGGACTAGCGGGAGGGGGGGCTAGCACAGATACGCAGTATTTT.

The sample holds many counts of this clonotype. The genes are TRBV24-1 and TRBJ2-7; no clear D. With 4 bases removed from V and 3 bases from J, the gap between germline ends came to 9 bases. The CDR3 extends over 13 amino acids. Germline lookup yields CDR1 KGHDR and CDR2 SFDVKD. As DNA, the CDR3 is TGTGCCACCAGTGACGGAGCCCTCTACGAGCAGTACTTC. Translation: CATSDGALYEQYF.

The CDR3 spells CAISLGLAEADTQYF. The CDR3 coding sequence is TGTGCCATCAGTCTGGGACTAGCGGAGGCAGATACGCAGTATTTT. V usage is TRBV10-3 and J usage is TRBJ2-3; 11 positions match TRBD2. There are 15 residues in the CDR3. Germline V CDR1 and CDR2: ENHRY, SYGVKD. The V and J ends lost 5 bases and 4 bases, in that order; junction bases with no gene match: 5.

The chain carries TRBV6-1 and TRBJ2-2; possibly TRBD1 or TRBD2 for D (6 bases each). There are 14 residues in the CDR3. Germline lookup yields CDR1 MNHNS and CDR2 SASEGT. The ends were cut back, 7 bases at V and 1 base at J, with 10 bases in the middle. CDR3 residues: CASNRGLNTGELFF. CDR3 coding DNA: TGTGCCAGCAATCGGGGGCTGAACACCGGGGAGCTGTTTTTT.

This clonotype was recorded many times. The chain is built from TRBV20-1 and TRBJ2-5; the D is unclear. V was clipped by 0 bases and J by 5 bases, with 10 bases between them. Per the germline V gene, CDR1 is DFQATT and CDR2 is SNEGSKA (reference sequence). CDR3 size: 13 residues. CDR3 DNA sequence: TGCAGTGCTAGAGAGAATTCCGGGGAGACCCAGTACTTC. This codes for CSARENSGETQYF.

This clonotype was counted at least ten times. The CDR3 protein is CASSESGTNNSPLHF. CDR3 DNA sequence: TGTGCCAGCAGTGAATCCGGGACGAATAATTCACCCCTCCACTTT. The rearrangement uses TRBV28 and TRBJ1-6, with D perhaps matching TRBD1 (5 bases). Trimming shortened V by 5 bases and J by 5 bases, and 13 bases separated the two germline ends. The CDR3 totals 15 residues. Per germline, CDR1 MDHEN and CDR2 SYDVKM.

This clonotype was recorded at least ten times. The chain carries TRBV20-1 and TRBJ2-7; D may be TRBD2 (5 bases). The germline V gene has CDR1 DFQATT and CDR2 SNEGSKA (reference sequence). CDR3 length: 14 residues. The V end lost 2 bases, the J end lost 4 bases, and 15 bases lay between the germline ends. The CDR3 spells CSARPWRGMYEQYF. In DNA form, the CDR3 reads TGCAGTGCTAGACCCTGGCGAGGGATGTACGAGCAGTACTTC.

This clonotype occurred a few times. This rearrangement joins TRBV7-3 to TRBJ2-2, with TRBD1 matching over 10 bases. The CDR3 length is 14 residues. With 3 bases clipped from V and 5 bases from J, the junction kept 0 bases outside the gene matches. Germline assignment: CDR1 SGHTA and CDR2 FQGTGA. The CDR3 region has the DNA TGTGCCAGCAGCTTGGGACAGGGGACCGGGGAGCTGTTTTTT. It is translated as CASSLGQGTGELFF.

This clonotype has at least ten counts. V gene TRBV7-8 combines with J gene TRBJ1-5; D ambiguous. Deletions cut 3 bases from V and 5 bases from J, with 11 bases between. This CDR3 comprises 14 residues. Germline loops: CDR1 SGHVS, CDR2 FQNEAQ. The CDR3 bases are TGTGCCAGCAGCTTTATTTCCGAGGATCAGCCCCAGCATTTT. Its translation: CASSFISEDQPQHF.

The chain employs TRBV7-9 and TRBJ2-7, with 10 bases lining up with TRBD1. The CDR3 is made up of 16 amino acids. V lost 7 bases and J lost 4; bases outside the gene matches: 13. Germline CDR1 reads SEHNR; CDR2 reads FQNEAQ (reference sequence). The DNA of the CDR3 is TGTGCCAGCACCCGAACCTATGGGGACAGGGGATACGAGCAGTACTTC. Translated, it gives CASTRTYGDRGYEQYF.

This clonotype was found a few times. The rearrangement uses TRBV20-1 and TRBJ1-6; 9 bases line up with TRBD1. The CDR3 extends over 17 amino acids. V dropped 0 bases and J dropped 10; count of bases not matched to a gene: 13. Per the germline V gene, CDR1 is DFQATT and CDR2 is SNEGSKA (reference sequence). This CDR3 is CSARDPGTGKERSPLHF. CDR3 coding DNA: TGCAGTGCTAGAGATCCGGGGACAGGGAAGGAGAGGTCACCCCTCCACTTT.

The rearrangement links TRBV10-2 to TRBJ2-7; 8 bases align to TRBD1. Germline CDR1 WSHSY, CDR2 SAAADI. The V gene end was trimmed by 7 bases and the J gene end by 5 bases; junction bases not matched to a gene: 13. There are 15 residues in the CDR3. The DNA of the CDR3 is TGCGCCAGCACCTCCGGGACAGGCCCAGCAGACGAGCAGTACTTC. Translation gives CASTSGTGPADEQYF.

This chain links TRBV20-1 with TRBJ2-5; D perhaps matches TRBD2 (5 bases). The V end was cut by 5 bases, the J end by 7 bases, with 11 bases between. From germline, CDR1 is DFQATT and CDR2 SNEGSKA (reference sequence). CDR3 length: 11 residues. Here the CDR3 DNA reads TGCAGTGCTTCGGATCGGGGGACCCAGTACTTC. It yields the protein CSASDRGTQYF.